Below are 5 T cell receptor beta chains sequenced from a single sample in a study of T cells in Graves' hyperthyroidism and ophthalmopathy. Amplification yielded TCR beta CDR3 regions, with RNA transcripts as the source. RT-PCR in the first round (using the HTBI primer set) targeted the TCR CDR3. TCRdb ran MiXCR on the multiplex PCR reads and lists one entry per CDR3 protein. The sample records roughly 350,000 distinct CDR3 sequences, roughly 15% being singletons. Sequenced material: blood. The receptors were sampled from a woman aged 25 to 39 with Graves' ophthalmopathy.

This clonotype has ten or more counts. The rearrangement links TRBV12-3 or TRBV12-4 to TRBJ2-6; no clear D. The CDR3 is 16 amino acids. The germline V and J ends were trimmed by 5 bases and 0 bases, with 11 bases remaining between them. CDR3 nucleotides: TGTGCCAGCAGTCCCGGCTGGGGCTCTGGGGCCAACGTCCTGACTTTC. Translated, it gives CASSPGWGSGANVLTF.

This clonotype was seen at least ten times. The chain joins TRBV20-1 to TRBJ1-2; the match to TRBD1 covers 7 bases. The CDR3 sequence is 12 residues long. After removal of 5 bases from V and 14 bases from J, the junction contained 14 bases not matched to a gene. Germline V gene lookup returns CDR1 DFQATT and CDR2 SNEGSKA (reference sequence). CDR3 in amino acids: CSALPGQRSWTF. Written as DNA, the CDR3 is TGCAGTGCTCTGCCGGGACAGAGGTCGTGGACCTTC.

The chain recombines TRBV7-9 with TRBJ1-5, with D uncertain. The CDR3 has 15 residues. CDR1 and CDR2 (germline): SEHNR, FQNEAQ (reference sequence). Between the trimmed V and J ends, which lost 2 bases and 0 bases, there was a span of 8 bases. The CDR3 sequence is CASSLKIHSNQPQHF. Written as DNA, the CDR3 is TGTGCCAGCAGCTTAAAGATTCATAGCAATCAGCCCCAGCATTTT.

The sample holds a few counts of this clonotype. The rearrangement joins TRBV5-4 to TRBJ1-1, with D unresolved. The CDR3 consists of 14 residues. The V gene's germline CDR1 is SGHNT and CDR2 YYREEE (reference sequence). Trimming stripped 4 bases from V and 1 base from J, with 11 bases between. CDR3 residues: CASSPRRENTEAFF. As DNA, the CDR3 is TGTGCCAGCAGCCCCCGACGGGAGAACACTGAAGCTTTCTTT.

The chain couples TRBV28 to TRBJ1-1, with TRBD1 as a possible D gene (5 bases). From germline, CDR1 is MDHEN and CDR2 SYDVKM. The CDR3 is 15 residues long. The V gene lost 7 bases and the J gene lost 0 bases, with 15 bases spanning the gap. The CDR3 nucleotides read TGTGCCAGCACCACCCCCGGGACGGTGAACACTGAAGCTTTCTTT. It is translated as CASTTPGTVNTEAFF.